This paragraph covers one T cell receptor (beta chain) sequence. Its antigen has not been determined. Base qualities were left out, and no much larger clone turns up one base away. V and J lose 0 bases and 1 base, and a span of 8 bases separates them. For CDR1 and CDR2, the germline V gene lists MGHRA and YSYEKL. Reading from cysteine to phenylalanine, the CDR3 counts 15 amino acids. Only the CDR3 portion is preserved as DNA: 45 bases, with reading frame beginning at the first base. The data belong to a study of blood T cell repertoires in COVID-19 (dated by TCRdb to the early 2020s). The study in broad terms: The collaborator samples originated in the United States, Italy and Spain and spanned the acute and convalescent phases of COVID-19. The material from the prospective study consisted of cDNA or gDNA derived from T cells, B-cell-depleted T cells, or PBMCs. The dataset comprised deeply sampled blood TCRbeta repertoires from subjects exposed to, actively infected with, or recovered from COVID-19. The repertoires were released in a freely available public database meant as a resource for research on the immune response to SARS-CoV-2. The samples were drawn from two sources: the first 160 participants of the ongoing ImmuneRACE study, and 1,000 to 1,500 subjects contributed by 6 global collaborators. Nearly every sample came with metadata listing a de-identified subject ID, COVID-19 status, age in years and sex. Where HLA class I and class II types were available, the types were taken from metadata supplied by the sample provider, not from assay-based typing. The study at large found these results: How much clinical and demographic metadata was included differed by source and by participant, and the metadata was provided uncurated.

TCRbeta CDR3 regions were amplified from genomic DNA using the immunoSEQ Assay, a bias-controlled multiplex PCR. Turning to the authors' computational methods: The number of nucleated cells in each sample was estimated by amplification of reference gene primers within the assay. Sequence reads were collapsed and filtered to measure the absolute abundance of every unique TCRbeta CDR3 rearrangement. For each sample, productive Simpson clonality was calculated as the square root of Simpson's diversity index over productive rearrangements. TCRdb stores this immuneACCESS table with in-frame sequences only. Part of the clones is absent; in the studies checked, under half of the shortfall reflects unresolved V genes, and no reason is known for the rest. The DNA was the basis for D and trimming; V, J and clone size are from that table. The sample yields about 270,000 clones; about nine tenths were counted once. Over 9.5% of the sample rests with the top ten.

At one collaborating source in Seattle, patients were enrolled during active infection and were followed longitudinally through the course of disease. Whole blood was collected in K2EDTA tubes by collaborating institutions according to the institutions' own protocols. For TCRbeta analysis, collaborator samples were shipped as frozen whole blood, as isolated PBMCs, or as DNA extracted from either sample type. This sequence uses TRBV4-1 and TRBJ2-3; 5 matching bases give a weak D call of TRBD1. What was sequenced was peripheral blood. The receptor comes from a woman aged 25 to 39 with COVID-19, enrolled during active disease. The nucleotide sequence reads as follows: TGCGCCAGCAGCCAAGAAAGGGGCCGCACAGATACGCAGTATTTT. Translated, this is CASSQERGRTDTQYF.